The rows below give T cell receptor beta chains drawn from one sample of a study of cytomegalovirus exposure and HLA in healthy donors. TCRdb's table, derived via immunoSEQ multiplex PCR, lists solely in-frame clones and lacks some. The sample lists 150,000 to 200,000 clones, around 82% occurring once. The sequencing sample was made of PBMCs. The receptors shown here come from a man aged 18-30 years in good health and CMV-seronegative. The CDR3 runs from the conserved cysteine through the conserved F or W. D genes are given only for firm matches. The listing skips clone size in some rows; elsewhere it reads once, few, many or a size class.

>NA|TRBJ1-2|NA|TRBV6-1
CASSESGSYGYTF
TGTGCCAGCAGTGAATCGGGGAGCTACGGCTACACCTTC
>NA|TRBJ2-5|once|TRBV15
CATSRDRWGRENQETQYF
TGTGCCACCAGCAGAGATCGGTGGGGCAGGGAAAACCAAGAGACCCAGTACTTC
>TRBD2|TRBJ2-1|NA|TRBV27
CASSLGTSGANEQFF
TGTGCCAGCAGTTTAGGGACTAGCGGGGCCAATGAGCAGTTCTTC
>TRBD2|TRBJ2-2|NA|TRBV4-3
CASSQGLAATGELFF
TGCGCCAGCAGCCAAGGACTAGCTGCCACCGGGGAGCTGTTTTTT
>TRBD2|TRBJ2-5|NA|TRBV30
CAWSVMLAGMETQYF
TGTGCCTGGAGTGTAATGCTAGCGGGAATGGAGACCCAGTACTTC
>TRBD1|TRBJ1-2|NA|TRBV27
CASRRGLDYGYTF
TGTGCCAGCAGAAGGGGGCTCGATTATGGCTACACCTTC
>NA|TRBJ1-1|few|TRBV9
CASSVTPNTEAFF
TGTGCCAGCAGCGTGACACCAAACACTGAAGCTTTCTTT
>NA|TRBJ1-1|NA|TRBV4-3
CASSQVRGRVTAFF
TGCGCCAGCAGCCAAGTCCGGGGGAGGGTGACAGCTTTCTTT
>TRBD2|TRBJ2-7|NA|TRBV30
CAWTGRGDGGYEQYF
TGTGCCTGGACGGGCCGGGGGGATGGGGGCTACGAGCAGTACTTC
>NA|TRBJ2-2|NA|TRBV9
CASSATGDGSWAGELFF
TGTGCCAGCAGCGCAACGGGGGACGGGAGTTGGGCCGGGGAGCTGTTTTTT
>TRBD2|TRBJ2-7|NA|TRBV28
CASSLWQGTSGNYEQYF
TGTGCCAGCAGTTTATGGCAGGGGACTAGCGGGAACTACGAGCAGTACTTC
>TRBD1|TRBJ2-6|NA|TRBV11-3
CASSYTGTGGIGANVLTF
TGTGCCAGCAGCTACACCGGGACAGGGGGGATCGGGGCCAACGTCCTGACTTTC
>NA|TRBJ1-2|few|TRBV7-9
CASSLGVGRGNDGYTF
TGTGCCAGCAGCTTAGGGGTAGGCAGGGGAAACGATGGCTACACCTTC
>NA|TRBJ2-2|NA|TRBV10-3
CAISESGGNTGELFF
TGTGCCATCAGTGAGTCAGGAGGGAACACCGGGGAGCTGTTTTTT
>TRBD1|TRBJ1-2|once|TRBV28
CASSPGQGYGYTF
TGTGCCAGCAGTCCTGGACAGGGTTATGGCTACACCTTC
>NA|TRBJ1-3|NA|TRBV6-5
CASSSHLLPGNTIYF
TGTGCCAGCAGTTCCCACTTGCTCCCTGGAAACACCATATATTTT
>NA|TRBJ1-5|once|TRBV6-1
CASSEGRVNQPQHF
TGTGCCAGCAGTGAAGGCAGGGTGAATCAGCCCCAGCATTTT
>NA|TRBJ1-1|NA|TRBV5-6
CASSPIGESYTEAFF
TGTGCCAGCAGCCCCATCGGTGAGTCGTACACTGAAGCTTTCTTT
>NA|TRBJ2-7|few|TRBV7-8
CASTYGGLTSYEQYF
TGTGCCAGCACCTATGGGGGCCTAACCTCCTACGAGCAGTACTTC
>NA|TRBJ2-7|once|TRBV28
CASSGPNSVGVYEQYF
TGTGCCAGCAGTGGCCCTAATAGCGTGGGAGTCTACGAGCAGTACTTC
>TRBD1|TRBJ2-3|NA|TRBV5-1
CASSLDAAGGDTQYF
TGCGCCAGCAGCTTGGACGCGGCAGGGGGAGATACGCAGTATTTT
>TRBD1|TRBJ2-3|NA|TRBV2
CASSEIQTGTDTQYF
TGTGCCAGCAGTGAAATTCAGACAGGGACAGATACGCAGTATTTT
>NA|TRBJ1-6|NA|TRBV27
CASSLSVGLPNSPLHF
TGTGCCAGCAGTTTGAGTGTGGGACTCCCGAATTCACCCCTCCACTTT
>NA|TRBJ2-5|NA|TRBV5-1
CASSLEGAQYF
TGCGCCAGCAGCTTGGAAGGGGCCCAGTACTTC
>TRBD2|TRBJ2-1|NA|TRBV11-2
CASSLSSGGAVPNEQFF
TGTGCCAGCAGCTTATCCAGCGGGGGGGCAGTCCCCAATGAGCAGTTCTTC
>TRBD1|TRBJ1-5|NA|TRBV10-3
CAISESEDRARGGPQHF
TGTGCCATCAGTGAGTCGGAGGACAGGGCCCGTGGGGGGCCCCAGCATTTT
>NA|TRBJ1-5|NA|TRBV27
CASSSLVGQPQHF
TGTGCCAGCAGTTCACTGGTCGGGCAGCCCCAGCATTTT
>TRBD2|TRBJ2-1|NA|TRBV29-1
CSVLAGNEQFF
TGCAGCGTCCTAGCGGGGAATGAGCAGTTCTTC
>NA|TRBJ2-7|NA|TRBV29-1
CSACWPAGSYEQYF
TGCAGCGCCTGTTGGCCCGCAGGTAGCTACGAGCAGTACTTC
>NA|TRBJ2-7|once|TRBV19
CASSPEGVNSYEQYF
TGTGCCAGTAGCCCCGAAGGAGTCAACTCCTACGAGCAGTACTTC
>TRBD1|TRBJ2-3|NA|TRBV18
CASSLPGQGTDTQYF
TGTGCCAGCTCACTACCGGGACAGGGAACAGATACGCAGTATTTT
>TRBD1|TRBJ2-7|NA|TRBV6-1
CASSTGTGSSHEQYF
TGTGCCAGCAGCACCGGGACAGGGTCCTCCCACGAGCAGTACTTC
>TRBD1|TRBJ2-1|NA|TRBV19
CASSQGAYNEQFF
TGTGCCAGTAGTCAGGGGGCCTACAATGAGCAGTTCTTC
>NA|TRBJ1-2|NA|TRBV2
CASRNAGTNAYGYTF
TGTGCCAGCAGGAATGCGGGGACGAACGCTTATGGCTACACCTTC
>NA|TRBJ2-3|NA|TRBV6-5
CASSYSGGTDTQYF
TGTGCCAGCAGTTACTCCGGAGGCACAGATACGCAGTATTTT
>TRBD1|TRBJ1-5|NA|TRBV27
CASSREQIRDRGDQPQHF
TGTGCCAGCAGCCGCGAACAGATCCGGGACAGGGGGGATCAGCCCCAGCATTTT
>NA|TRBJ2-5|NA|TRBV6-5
CASSRTGSQETQYF
TGTGCCAGCAGCCGCACAGGGAGCCAAGAGACCCAGTACTTC
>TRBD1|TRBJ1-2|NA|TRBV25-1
CASSPPGQSYGYTF
TGTGCCAGCAGCCCGCCGGGACAGAGCTATGGCTACACCTTC
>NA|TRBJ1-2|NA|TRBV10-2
CASSASRLGNYGYTF
TGCGCCAGCAGTGCGAGCAGGCTCGGCAACTATGGCTACACCTTC
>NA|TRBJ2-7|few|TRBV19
CATTDSYEQYF
TGTGCCACCACGGACAGCTACGAGCAGTACTTC
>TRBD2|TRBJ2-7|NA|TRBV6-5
CASTKTSGTGEQYF
TGTGCCAGCACCAAGACTAGCGGGACGGGCGAGCAGTACTTC
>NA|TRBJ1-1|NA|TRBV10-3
CAISEAGAEAFF
TGTGCCATCAGCGAGGCGGGGGCTGAAGCTTTCTTT
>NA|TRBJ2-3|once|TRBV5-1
CASSLELASTDTQYF
TGCGCCAGCAGCTTGGAACTAGCCAGCACAGATACGCAGTATTTT
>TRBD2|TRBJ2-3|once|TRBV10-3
CAISESRTSGRYTQYF
TGTGCCATCAGTGAGTCGCGGACTAGCGGGAGGTATACGCAGTATTTT
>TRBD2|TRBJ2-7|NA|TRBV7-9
CASSFNSGSYEQYF
TGTGCCAGCAGCTTTAATAGCGGGAGCTACGAGCAGTACTTC
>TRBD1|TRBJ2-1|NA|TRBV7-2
CASRLGTGGYNEQFF
TGTGCCAGCAGGCTCGGGACAGGGGGGTACAATGAGCAGTTCTTC